This T cell receptor beta chain was captured by sequencing in a study of T cell repertoires in cytomegalovirus infection. Whole-study results and caveats: Clonotypes of TCR beta that were HLA-C-restricted and CMV-specific dominated the ex vivo response.

A word on this clonotype: As yet, its antigen is unknown.

V was clipped by 3 bases and J by 2 bases, with 14 bases between them. This CDR3 region has 16 residues. CDR1 is SGHKS and CDR2 is YYEKEE in the germline V gene (reference sequence). Each CDR3 protein gets one entry after TCRdb re-called the reads with MiXCR. The top ten hold roughly 31% of the sample, which has 150,000 to 200,000 distinct CDR3 sequences, 28% seen once. What was sequenced was PBMCs. The clonotype was recovered from a human donor in good health (CMV status not recorded). Some clones in this sample may be carry-over from other donors' samples. The gene calls are TRBV5-5 and TRBJ2-2; tentative D call: TRBD2 (6 bases). In DNA form, the CDR3 reads TGTGCCAGCAGCTCCAAGCGGGTTGGAAACACCGGGGAGCTGTTTTTT. Residues: CASSSKRVGNTGELFF.